This TCR beta chain was documented in a study of T cell changes during pregnancy in multiple sclerosis (dated by TCRdb to about 2019). Broadly, across the study: Changes in the T cell repertoire over the course of pregnancy were examined in this study in women with multiple sclerosis.

To prepare the library, the immunoSEQ multiplex PCR assay was applied. TCRdb mirrors the immuneACCESS table, restricted to in-frame sequences. Some clones are absent from its copies; in checked studies, under half trace to an unresolved V gene, and the reason for the others is unknown. This sample has just under 65,000 clones in its table, and 90% of those were observed once. Jointly, the top ten make up about 2% of the sample. The germline V gene (reference sequence) specifies LNHDA as CDR1 and SQIVND as CDR2. The CDR3 contains 15 residues, cysteine and phenylalanine counted. Only the CDR3 part of the read is kept: 45 bases, read in frame from the first base. Deletion took 10 bases off V and 0 bases off J, with a span of 15 bases between the germline ends. This clone was recorded only once. Its specific antigen is unknown. It has no much larger one-base neighbor in the sample; base qualities were not kept.

The rearranged chain carries TRBV19 and TRBJ1-4, with TRBD1 as a weak D call on 6 bases. The input for sequencing was peripheral blood, taken in the second trimester of pregnancy. The clonotype originates from a female donor in good health, enrolled as a control in a pregnancy study. The base sequence is TGTGCCACCAGGGGAACGGTACCAACTAATGAAAAACTGTTTTTT. The encoded protein is CATRGTVPTNEKLFF. With the portions outside the CDR3 filled from the reference TRBV19 and TRBJ1-4 genes, the complete variable region becomes DGGITQSPKYLFRKEGQNVTLSCEQNLNHDAMYWYRQDPGQGLRLIYYSQIVNDFQKGDIAEGYSVSREKKESFPLTVTSAQKNPTAFYLCATRGTVPTNEKLFFGSGTQLSVL.